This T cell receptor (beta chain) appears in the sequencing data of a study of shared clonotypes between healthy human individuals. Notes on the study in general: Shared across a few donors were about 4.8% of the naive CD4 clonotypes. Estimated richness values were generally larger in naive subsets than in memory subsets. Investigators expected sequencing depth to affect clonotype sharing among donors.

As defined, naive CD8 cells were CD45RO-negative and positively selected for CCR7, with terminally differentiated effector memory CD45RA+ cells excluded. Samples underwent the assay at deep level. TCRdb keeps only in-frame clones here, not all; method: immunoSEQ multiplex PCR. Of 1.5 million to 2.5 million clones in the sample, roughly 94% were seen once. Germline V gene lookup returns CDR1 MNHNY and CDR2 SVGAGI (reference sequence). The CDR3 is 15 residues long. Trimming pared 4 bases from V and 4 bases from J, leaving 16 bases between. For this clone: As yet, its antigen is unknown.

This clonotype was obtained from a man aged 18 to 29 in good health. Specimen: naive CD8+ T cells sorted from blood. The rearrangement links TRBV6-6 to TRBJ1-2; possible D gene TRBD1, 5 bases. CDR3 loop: CASSSGTVTPYGYTF. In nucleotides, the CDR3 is TGTGCCAGCAGTTCTGGGACCGTCACCCCCTATGGCTACACCTTC.